This record looks at one T cell receptor beta chain sequence and its context. These data originate in a study of blood T cell repertoires in COVID-19. Here immunoSEQ multiplex PCR was the method, and the copy in TCRdb shows in-frame clones only, minus some. The sample carries 250,000 to 350,000 clones, 87% recorded once. The CDR3 is 15 residues long. Germline assignment: CDR1 MNHNS and CDR2 SASEGT. The germline V and J ends were trimmed by 1 base and 11 bases, with 20 bases remaining between them. Sequencing used peripheral blood. The clonotype comes from a woman in her 50s who had recovered from COVID-19. V and J are TRBV6-1 and TRBJ1-2; D may be TRBD1 (5 bases). The CDR3 DNA is TGTGCCAGCAGTGAAGGCTCGACGGGGACTTCGCGGTACACCTTC. Translated: CASSEGSTGTSRYTF.